A single sample gave rise to the 4 T cell receptor beta chains below, sequenced in a study of T cell responses to AZD1222 COVID-19 vaccine. This table comes from immunoSEQ multiplex PCR, and its TCRdb copy is limited to in-frame clones, with some not included. The table lists approximately 120,000 clones, approximately 85% of them singletons, with roughly 4% in the top ten. The sequencing here drew on peripheral blood, taken 28 days after the second AZD1222 dose. The receptors shown here come from an adult who received the AZD1222 COVID-19 vaccine.

The chain has TRBV6-5 and TRBJ1-4, with a possible D match to TRBD1 (5 bases). Between the trimmed V and J ends, which lost 5 bases and 8 bases, there was a span of 15 bases. This CDR3 is 14 amino acids long. CDR1 is MNHEY and CDR2 is SVGAGI in the germline V gene. CDR3 in amino acids: CASSTAREGEKLFF. CDR3 nucleotides: TGTGCCAGCAGTACCGCTAGAGAGGGGGAAAAACTGTTTTTT.

V and J are TRBV14 and TRBJ2-2; no clear D gene. Trimming shortened V by 0 bases and J by 4 bases, and 9 bases separated the two germline ends. The CDR3 has 15 residues. Germline CDR1 reads SGHDN; CDR2 reads FVKESK. The CDR3 region has the DNA TGTGCCAGCAGCCAAGACATGGTGGGCACCGGGGAGCTGTTTTTT. Translated, it gives CASSQDMVGTGELFF.

This clone appeared a few times. CDR3 loop: CASSRWTSGAYRSYNEQFF. The CDR3 bases are TGTGCCAGCAGCCGATGGACTAGCGGGGCCTATCGCTCCTACAATGAGCAGTTCTTC. The chain uses TRBV7-9 and TRBJ2-1, with 12 bases that match TRBD2. Unmatched junction bases numbered 11, after V lost 5 bases and J lost 0 bases. This CDR3 spans 19 amino acids. Germline loops: CDR1 SEHNR, CDR2 FQNEAQ (reference sequence).

The rearrangement uses TRBV5-1 and TRBJ2-7; 7 nucleotides line up with TRBD1. Germline CDR1 SGHRS, CDR2 YFSETQ. J was trimmed by 1 base and V by 4 bases; bases with no gene match: 5. The CDR3 has 14 amino acids. The chain's CDR3 is CASSQGQPSYEQYF. The CDR3, as DNA: TGCGCCAGCAGCCAGGGACAGCCATCCTACGAGCAGTACTTC. Full variable domain (remainder filled in from reference TRBV5-1 and TRBJ2-7): KAGVTQTPRYLIKTRGQQVTLSCSPISGHRSVSWYQQTPGQGLQFLFEYFSETQRNKGNFPGRFSGRQFSNSRSEMNVSTLELGDSALYLCASSQGQPSYEQYFGPGTRLTVT.